These 20 T cell receptor beta chains were sequenced from one sample in a study of T-cell memory formation after mild COVID-19. TCRdb ran MiXCR on the 5' RACE reads and lists one entry per CDR3 protein. The repertoire holds roughly 300,000 distinct CDR3 sequences, 7% to 10% seen once, with 20% to 25% in the top ten. Sequencing was performed on PBMCs or a T cell subset sorted from them (not recorded which). Receptors originate from a young man who had mild COVID-19 (a few samples of this study predate the infection). Cell type and time point are not known.

The chain carries TRBV7-9 and TRBJ2-6, with a tentative D call TRBD2 (6 bases). V gave up 3 bases and J gave up 2 bases, with 17 bases separating them. Germline lookup yields CDR1 SEHNR and CDR2 FQNEAQ (reference sequence). The CDR3 runs to 18 residues. CDR3 in amino acids: CASSFSTIRGTGANVLTF. The CDR3 nucleotides are TGTGCCAGCAGCTTCTCCACAATTCGGGGGACTGGGGCCAACGTCCTGACTTTC.

This clonotype was detected a few times. CDR3 DNA sequence: TGTGCCACCAGCAGTCGACTCAATGAAAAACTGTTTTTT. It is translated as CATSSRLNEKLFF. The rearrangement links TRBV15 to TRBJ1-4; no clear D. Trimming removed 3 bases at V and 5 bases at J, with 7 bases between. The CDR3 extends over 13 amino acids. Germline V gene lookup returns CDR1 LNHNV and CDR2 YYDKDF (reference sequence). The whole variable domain, filled in from reference TRBV15 and TRBJ1-4, reads DAMVIQNPRYQVTQFGKPVTLSCSQTLNHNVMYWYQQKSSQAPKLLFHYYDKDFNNEADTPDNFQSRRPNTSFCFLDIRSPGLGDTAMYLCATSSRLNEKLFFGSGTQLSVL.

This clonotype was counted only a few times. The rearrangement links TRBV4-1 to TRBJ2-1; D is undetermined. In germline, CDR1 is MGHRA, CDR2 YSYEKL. The CDR3 has 12 amino acids. V lost 1 base and J lost 6, with 4 bases in between. The CDR3 here is CASSQVLNEQFF. CDR3 bases: TGCGCCAGCAGCCAAGTTCTCAATGAGCAGTTCTTC.

This clonotype has at least ten counts. V usage is TRBV4-1 and J usage is TRBJ2-1; no clear D. Trimming took off 0 bases at V and 3 bases at J, with 9 bases between the two ends. This CDR3 spans 15 amino acids. Germline-derived CDR1 and CDR2 are MGHRA and YSYEKL. Here the CDR3 DNA reads TGCGCCAGCAGCCAAGAGTTTGCAGGCTACAATGAGCAGTTCTTC. Residues: CASSQEFAGYNEQFF.

This clonotype occurred a few times. The chain links TRBV4-2 to TRBJ2-5, with a possible D match to TRBD1 (5 bases). This CDR3 comprises 15 residues. V lost 1 base to trimming and J lost 5 bases, with 14 bases between them. Germline V gene sequence: CDR1 LGHNA, CDR2 YNFKEQ. Here the CDR3 reads CASSQAGLGQETQYF. In DNA form, the CDR3 reads TGTGCCAGCAGCCAAGCAGGGTTGGGGCAGGAGACCCAGTACTTC.

This clonotype was seen ten or more times. The V gene is TRBV12-3 or TRBV12-4, the J gene TRBJ1-5; D uncertain. The CDR3 is 13 residues long. V lost 6 bases and J 9 bases, leaving 15 bases between the germline ends. CDR3 nucleotide sequence: TGTGCCAGCAGCCCTAGCCCGGCCTCGCCCCAGCATTTT. This encodes CASSPSPASPQHF.

This chain uses TRBV6-5 with TRBJ1-6; 7 nucleotides align to TRBD1. Germline lookup yields CDR1 MNHEY and CDR2 SVGAGI. The trim removed 0 bases at V and 9 bases at J, leaving 5 bases unmatched. This CDR3 is built from 15 residues. The CDR3 sequence is CASSYSGTATSPLHF. The CDR3 DNA follows: TGTGCCAGCAGTTACTCCGGGACAGCAACTTCACCCCTCCACTTT.

The chain's CDR3 is CATSDVLRGNTGELFF. CDR3 DNA sequence: TGTGCCACCAGTGACGTACTCCGGGGAAACACCGGGGAGCTGTTTTTT. The V gene is TRBV24-1, the J gene TRBJ2-2; D is perhaps TRBD2 (5 bases). Per the germline V gene, CDR1 is KGHDR and CDR2 is SFDVKD. The ends were cut back, 4 bases at V and 2 bases at J, with 13 bases in the middle. The CDR3 is made up of 16 amino acids.

This clonotype showed up just a few times. This sequence joins TRBV5-1 and TRBJ2-5, with D tentatively TRBD2 (6 bases). Trimming removed 4 bases from V and 3 bases from J, with 13 bases in between. From germline, CDR1 is SGHRS and CDR2 YFSETQ. This CDR3 region has 14 residues. The CDR3 protein is CASSANPGEETQYF. As DNA, the CDR3 is TGCGCCAGCAGCGCCAACCCGGGAGAAGAGACCCAGTACTTC.

This chain connects TRBV7-2 to TRBJ2-5, with D hard to call. CDR1 is SGHTA, CDR2 FQGNSA, per germline. The CDR3 is 16 residues long. The V end lost 5 bases, the J end lost 5 bases, and 21 bases lay between the germline ends. The CDR3 DNA reads as TGTGCCAGCAGCCCTAGGCCCCGCGGCGTAACCGAGACCCAGTACTTC. The encoded protein is CASSPRPRGVTETQYF.

This clonotype was picked up a small number of times. This chain connects TRBV7-6 to TRBJ2-3; D gene unclear. Per the germline V gene, CDR1 is SGHVS and CDR2 is FNYEAQ. V lost 2 bases, J lost 5 bases, and 11 bases lay in between. The CDR3 loop spans 14 amino acids. CDR3 nucleotide sequence: TGTGCCAGCAGCTTAACCGGGTTGGGAGATACGCAGTATTTT. This codes for CASSLTGLGDTQYF.

This clonotype was picked up a small number of times. V and J are TRBV4-1 and TRBJ1-5; no definite D call. V was shortened by 0 bases and J by 4 bases, with 4 bases between the two germline ends. Germline CDR1 and CDR2: MGHRA and YSYEKL. The CDR3 loop spans 13 amino acids. This CDR3 reads CASSQDPNQPQHF. The DNA of the CDR3 is TGCGCCAGCAGCCAAGATCCGAATCAGCCCCAGCATTTT.

This clonotype has more than one count but fewer than ten. The V call is TRBV6-5, the J call TRBJ1-5, with D uncertain. The germline gives CDR1 MNHEY, CDR2 SVGAGI. Trimming removed 0 bases from V and 4 bases from J, with 4 bases in between. This CDR3 has 13 residues. The CDR3 protein is CASSYSENQPQHF. The CDR3 DNA is TGTGCCAGCAGTTACTCGGAGAATCAGCCCCAGCATTTT.

This clonotype was seen repeatedly, ten times or more. The V and J genes are TRBV5-8 and TRBJ2-1, with D uncertain. The CDR3 totals 13 residues. Between the trimmed V and J ends, which lost 1 base and 5 bases, there was a span of 7 bases. Germline assignment: CDR1 SGHTS and CDR2 YDEGEE. CDR3 sequence reads: CASSLSRNNEQFF. CDR3 nucleotides: TGTGCCAGCAGCTTGAGCAGAAACAATGAGCAGTTCTTC.

The V and J genes are TRBV12-3 or TRBV12-4 and TRBJ1-5, with D possibly matching TRBD1 (5 bases). The CDR3 is made up of 14 amino acids. The ends were cut back, 6 bases at V and 3 bases at J, with 12 bases in the middle. This CDR3 reads CASRNTGDNQPQHF. The CDR3 DNA is TGTGCCAGCAGGAATACAGGAGACAATCAGCCCCAGCATTTT.

This clonotype has at least ten counts. V is TRBV10-3 and J is TRBJ2-3; TRBD2 agrees at 7 bases. The V segment lost 6 bases and the J segment 1 base; nucleotides outside the gene matches: 4. The CDR3 is 14 residues long. Germline V CDR1 and CDR2: ENHRY, SYGVKD. The CDR3 sequence: CAISLSGGTDTQYF. CDR3 DNA: TGTGCCATCAGCCTGAGCGGGGGCACAGATACGCAGTATTTT.

To note about this clonotype: An end of the junction does not agree with germline; a read error may underlie this. The CDR3 reads CDSSPVAGEQFF. CDR3 nucleotide sequence: TGTGACAGCAGCCCGGTAGCGGGGGAGCAGTTCTTC. V and J are TRBV3-1 and TRBJ2-1; the match to TRBD2 covers 8 bases. Germline V gives CDR1 LGHDT, CDR2 YNNKEL (reference sequence). The length of the CDR3 is 12 residues.

This clonotype was seen repeatedly, ten times or more. V and J are TRBV7-9 and TRBJ1-6, with a weak D call TRBD1 (5 bases). The CDR3 is made up of 13 amino acids. V was trimmed by 1 base and J by 10 bases, leaving 8 bases between them. Per the germline V gene, CDR1 is SEHNR and CDR2 is FQNEAQ (reference sequence). The CDR3 sequence: CASSLVGESPLHF. In nucleotides, the CDR3 is TGTGCCAGCAGCTTAGTGGGGGAATCACCCCTCCACTTT.

The chain employs TRBV19 and TRBJ1-1; no firm D call. V lost 2 bases to trimming and J lost 2 bases, with 6 bases between them. The CDR3 covers 13 residues. Germline V lookup: CDR1 LNHDA, CDR2 SQIVND (reference sequence). DNA of the CDR3: TGTGCCAGTAGTATAACCTTTAACACTGAAGCTTTCTTT. This gives the protein CASSITFNTEAFF.

This clonotype has just a few counts. Here the CDR3 reads CASSLRTGNQPQHF. The CDR3 nucleotides read TGTGCCAGCAGTTTAAGGACAGGGAATCAGCCCCAGCATTTT. V is TRBV12-3 or TRBV12-4 and J is TRBJ1-5, with 8 bases lining up with TRBD1. The CDR3 is made up of 14 amino acids. The V segment lost 2 bases and the J segment 4 bases; nucleotides outside the gene matches: 1.